A single sample is the source of the 8 T cell receptor beta chains below, sequenced in a study of T cell responses to AZD1222 COVID-19 vaccine. Clones were sequenced by immunoSEQ multiplex PCR, and TCRdb holds only the in-frame ones, with some missing. The sample lists about 48,000 clones; 65% to 90% were seen once. The material was peripheral blood, obtained 28 days after the second AZD1222 dose. These receptors originate from an adult who received the AZD1222 COVID-19 vaccine.

V and J are TRBV27 and TRBJ2-2; 7 positions agree with TRBD2. V lost 6 bases, J lost 2 bases, and 6 bases stayed unmatched. This CDR3 is built from 15 residues. Per the germline V gene, CDR1 is MNHEY and CDR2 is SMNVEV (reference sequence). CDR3: CASRLLALNTGELFF. In DNA, the CDR3 is TGTGCCAGCAGACTACTAGCGCTTAACACCGGGGAGCTGTTTTTT.

The chain employs TRBV7-8 and TRBJ1-6; 7 bases map to TRBD1. This CDR3 region has 21 residues. Trimming removed 5 bases from V and 0 bases from J; junction bases left unmatched: 19. Germline V gene data show CDR1 as SGHVS and CDR2 as FQNEAQ. The DNA for the CDR3 is TGTGCCAGCAGCCCCCTTTCAGGCGGACAGGTTTTATACTCCTATAATTCACCCCTCCACTTT. This sequence encodes CASSPLSGGQVLYSYNSPLHF.

The V gene is TRBV5-1, the J gene TRBJ2-3; the match to TRBD2 covers 7 bases. The CDR3 consists of 15 residues. CDR1 is SGHRS and CDR2 is YFSETQ in the germline V gene. The trim removed 0 bases at V and 3 bases at J, leaving 4 bases unmatched. As DNA, the CDR3 is TGCGCCAGCAGCTTGGTTGCGGGAGCGACAGATACGCAGTATTTT. Its translation: CASSLVAGATDTQYF.

This clone has just one count. The chain links TRBV28 to TRBJ2-4; D uncertain. The CDR3 runs to 15 residues. The germline gives CDR1 MDHEN, CDR2 SYDVKM. The V and J ends lost 5 bases and 1 base respectively, with 12 bases between them. The CDR3 is CASSTTLVAKNIQYF. CDR3 in DNA: TGTGCCAGCAGTACCACCCTCGTGGCCAAAAACATTCAGTACTTC.

The rearrangement joins TRBV10-2 to TRBJ1-2; unclear D gene. Per germline, CDR1 WSHSY and CDR2 SAAADI. V was trimmed by 3 bases and J by 0 bases, leaving 17 bases between them. The CDR3 runs to 17 residues. DNA for the CDR3: TGCGCCAGCAGTGACCGGGTCGGGATCCTTTCTAACTATGGCTACACCTTC. Translating it yields CASSDRVGILSNYGYTF.

The chain is built from TRBV12-2 and TRBJ2-3; no check of the table's D call, TRBD2, against the DNA was made. TRBV12-2 is marked as a pseudogene. The CDR3 has 18 residues. The CDR3 DNA is TGTGCAAGTCGCATCCAGCGGGAGCCATACCTGGGCACAGATACGCAGTATTTT. It is translated as CASRIQREPYLGTDTQYF.

The genes are TRBV7-3 and TRBJ2-1; 7 positions agree with TRBD2. The J segment lost 8 bases and the V segment lost 1 base, leaving 5 bases of the junction unmatched. CDR3 size: 14 residues. Germline CDR1 reads SGHTA; CDR2 reads FQGTGA. This chain's CDR3 is CASSLSGSGDEQFF. The DNA of the CDR3 is TGTGCCAGCAGCTTAAGCGGGAGTGGGGATGAGCAGTTCTTC. Complete variable domain (other parts from reference TRBV7-3 and TRBJ2-1): GAGVSQTPSNKVTEKGKYVELRCDPISGHTALYWYRQSLGQGPEFLIYFQGTGAADDSGLPNDRFFAVRPEGSVSTLKIQRTERGDSAVYLCASSLSGSGDEQFFGPGTRLTVL.

The J gene is TRBJ2-1, the V gene TRBV9; 11 bases line up with TRBD2. J was trimmed by 5 bases and V by 4 bases; bases with no gene match: 11. The CDR3 length is 17 residues. The germline V gene encodes CDR1 SGDLS and CDR2 YYNGEE. The CDR3 DNA reads as TGTGCCAGCAGCCCCCGGTCGATAGCGGGAGGGAACAATGAGCAGTTCTTC. This translates into CASSPRSIAGGNNEQFF.